The 21 T cell receptor beta chains presented below share a single source sample, sequenced in a study of control samples from healthy donors and cancer patients. This table comes from immunoSEQ multiplex PCR, and its TCRdb copy is limited to in-frame clones, with some not included. This repertoire shows 150,000 to 200,000 clones, 90% found once; its top ten account for 1.4%. Sample: blood. Source of these receptors: a woman in her forties or fifties in good health.

The gene calls are TRBV5-4 and TRBJ2-3; possibly TRBD2 for D (5 bases). This CDR3 contains 15 residues. CDR1 SGHNT and CDR2 YYREEE come from the germline V gene (reference sequence). Trimming cost V 4 bases and J 1 base, with 13 bases left between them. As DNA, the CDR3 is TGTGCCAGCAGCCCCGACGGAGGCGGCACAGATACGCAGTATTTT. Amino acids: CASSPDGGGTDTQYF.

The chain couples TRBV2 to TRBJ1-5, with D possibly being TRBD1 (5 bases). Trimming removed 3 bases at V and 2 bases at J, with 11 bases between. Germline assignment: CDR1 SNHLY and CDR2 FYNNEI. The CDR3 consists of 15 residues. This CDR3 is CASSEGGSGNQPQHF. The CDR3 DNA sequence: TGTGCCAGCAGTGAGGGGGGGTCGGGCAATCAGCCCCAGCATTTT.

This chain connects TRBV6-5 to TRBJ2-1; D is perhaps TRBD2 (6 bases). CDR1 MNHEY and CDR2 SVGAGI come from the germline V gene. Trimming removed 5 bases from V and 10 bases from J, with 18 bases in between. This CDR3 has 14 residues. In DNA, the CDR3 is TGTGCCAGCAGTAGCGGGTGGGGCGGTTCGGAGCAGTTCTTC. It encodes CASSSGWGGSEQFF.

V gene TRBV24-1 combines with J gene TRBJ2-7; TRBD2 agrees at 9 bases. The CDR3 is made up of 18 amino acids. The V segment lost 2 bases and the J segment 0 bases; nucleotides outside the gene matches: 10. Germline CDR1 KGHDR, CDR2 SFDVKD. The CDR3 DNA reads TGTGCCACCAGTGATTCAAGCGGGGGGCCCGGAAGCTCCTACGAGCAGTACTTC. This sequence encodes CATSDSSGGPGSSYEQYF.

J is TRBJ2-7 and V is TRBV27; 7 positions agree with TRBD2. CDR1 is MNHEY, CDR2 SMNVEV, per germline (reference sequence). The junction had 12 bases not matched to a gene; V was cut back by 0 bases and J by 10 bases. CDR3 length: 15 residues. In DNA, the CDR3 is TGTGCCAGCAGTTTATCTCTAAGTGGCGGGAGTTTCCAGTACTTC. It is translated as CASSLSLSGGSFQYF.

The V and J genes are TRBV5-4 and TRBJ1-1, with 7 bases fitting TRBD1. The trim removed 4 bases at V and 1 base at J, leaving 10 bases unmatched. The germline CDR1 and CDR2 sequences are SGHNT and YYREEE (reference sequence). CDR3 length: 16 residues. The CDR3 DNA is TGTGCCAGCAGCCCGGGACAGACACCAAAGAACACTGAAGCTTTCTTT. This encodes CASSPGQTPKNTEAFF.

The chain carries TRBV7-2 and TRBJ1-2; 10 bases are a match to TRBD1. The CDR3 loop spans 15 amino acids. Germline V gene sequence: CDR1 SGHTA, CDR2 FQGNSA. J gave up 4 bases and V 1 base, and 3 bases lay outside the gene matches. The CDR3 DNA sequence: TGTGCCAGCAGCTTAGGGGGACAGGGGTCCTATGGCTACACCTTC. It encodes CASSLGGQGSYGYTF.

This chain connects TRBV9 to TRBJ2-5; D might be TRBD2 (6 bases). CDR1 and CDR2 (germline): SGDLS, YYNGEE. V dropped 0 bases and J dropped 4 bases, with 13 bases sitting between them. CDR3 length: 15 residues. The CDR3 is CASSVGSSGVETQYF. The CDR3 nucleotides read TGTGCCAGCAGCGTAGGGTCCTCGGGGGTAGAGACCCAGTACTTC.

The genes are TRBV5-6 and TRBJ2-3; the match to TRBD2 covers 10 bases. The ends lost 1 base at V and 4 bases at J; junction bases unmatched: 3. The germline V gene encodes CDR1 SGHDT and CDR2 YYEEEE. The CDR3 sequence is 15 residues long. The CDR3 region has the DNA TGTGCCAGCAGCTTGCCTAGCGGGAGACCAGATACGCAGTATTTT. Its protein product is CASSLPSGRPDTQYF.

This clone was found once. The chain employs TRBV5-4 and TRBJ1-1; D unresolved. With 2 bases removed from V and 6 bases from J, the gap between germline ends came to 14 bases. The CDR3 runs 14 residues. CDR1 SGHNT and CDR2 YYREEE come from the germline V gene (reference sequence). The CDR3 reads CASSLAASDAEAFF. The CDR3 bases are TGTGCCAGCAGCTTAGCTGCGAGTGACGCTGAAGCTTTCTTT.

This clone was found a few times. The genes are TRBV30 and TRBJ1-5; D may be TRBD1 (6 bases). The CDR3 spans 13 residues. Trimming stripped 5 bases from V and 7 bases from J, with 15 bases between. Germline loops: CDR1 GTSNPN, CDR2 SVGIG (reference sequence). CDR3 nucleotides: TGTGCCTGGGGGGCACAGGGAGGCCAGCCCCAGCATTTT. Translating it yields CAWGAQGGQPQHF.

The chain employs TRBV9 and TRBJ2-5, with 10 bases identical to TRBD2. V lost 3 bases to trimming and J lost 5 bases; unmatched junction nucleotides: 10. The CDR3 consists of 16 residues. Germline assignment: CDR1 SGDLS and CDR2 YYNGEE. CDR3 sequence reads: CASSEGASGSGETQYF. The DNA for the CDR3 is TGTGCCAGCAGCGAAGGGGCTAGCGGGAGTGGGGAGACCCAGTACTTC.

The CDR3 region is CASSMSGNTIYF. CDR3 DNA sequence: TGCGCCAGCAGCATGTCTGGAAACACCATATATTTT. The chain joins TRBV5-1 to TRBJ1-3; unclear D gene. Trimming removed 4 bases from V and 1 base from J, with 3 bases in between. This CDR3 is built from 12 residues. Germline loops: CDR1 SGHRS, CDR2 YFSETQ.

The V and J genes are TRBV6-5 and TRBJ1-4; TRBD1 matches 9 bases. The CDR3 covers 14 residues. CDR1 is MNHEY and CDR2 is SVGAGI in the germline V gene. Trimming cost V 5 bases and J 7 bases; bases outside gene matches: 5. The CDR3 DNA follows: TGTGCCAGCAGTAGGGACAGGGCGGGTGAAAAACTGTTTTTT. Translating it yields CASSRDRAGEKLFF.

As for this clone: The sample has other DNA sequences that encode this CDR3 too. The chain uses TRBV6-1 and TRBJ1-1; unclear D gene. V was cut by 1 base and J by 8 bases, with 5 bases left in between. The germline gives CDR1 MNHNS, CDR2 SASEGT. The CDR3 spans 11 residues. The CDR3 here is CASSEVSEAFF. Written as DNA, the CDR3 is TGTGCCAGCAGTGAAGTCTCGGAAGCTTTCTTT.

This sequence joins TRBV29-1 and TRBJ1-2; D is possibly TRBD1 (6 bases). CDR3 length: 12 amino acids. The V and J ends lost 4 bases and 2 bases respectively, with 8 bases between them. Germline CDR1 reads SQVTM; CDR2 reads ANQGSEA. The CDR3 is CSVGGQNYGYTF. The CDR3 region has the DNA TGCAGCGTTGGAGGACAGAACTATGGCTACACCTTC. Full variable domain (remainder filled in from reference TRBV29-1 and TRBJ1-2): SAVISQKPSRDICQRGTSLTIQCQVDSQVTMMFWYRQQPGQSLTLIATANQGSEATYESGFVIDKFPISRPNLTFSTLTVSNMSPEDSSIYLCSVGGQNYGYTFGSGTRLTVV.

The genes are TRBV11-2 and TRBJ1-4; 9 bases match TRBD1. This CDR3 comprises 14 residues. CDR1 SGHAT and CDR2 FQNNGV come from the germline V gene. Trimming cost V 5 bases and J 7 bases; bases outside gene matches: 5. The CDR3 region has the DNA TGTGCCAGCAGCCCGATACAGGGGGCTGAAAAACTGTTTTTT. Translating it yields CASSPIQGAEKLFF.

The chain couples TRBV6-2 or TRBV6-3 to TRBJ2-3; 9 nucleotides align to TRBD1. The germline V gene has CDR1 MNHEY and CDR2 SVGEGT. With 4 bases clipped from V and 2 bases from J, the junction kept 10 bases outside the gene matches. This CDR3 is built from 17 residues. CDR3: CASSSTSGQGSTDTQYF. CDR3 sequence (DNA): TGTGCCAGCAGTTCTACCTCGGGACAGGGTTCCACAGATACGCAGTATTTT.

The gene calls are TRBV5-4 and TRBJ1-2; 8 nucleotides align to TRBD1. The CDR3 consists of 15 residues. Trimming cost V 4 bases and J 4 bases; bases outside gene matches: 9. Germline lookup yields CDR1 SGHNT and CDR2 YYREEE (reference sequence). The CDR3 protein is CASSREPQGAYGYTF. The CDR3 coding sequence is TGTGCCAGCAGCCGGGAGCCCCAGGGGGCCTATGGCTACACCTTC.

The chain carries TRBV30 and TRBJ2-6; unclear D gene. This CDR3 comprises 13 residues. V was trimmed by 1 base and J by 4 bases, leaving 5 bases between them. The germline CDR1 and CDR2 sequences are GTSNPN and SVGIG (reference sequence). CDR3 loop: CAWSAGGANVLTF. The CDR3 region has the DNA TGTGCCTGGAGTGCTGGAGGGGCCAACGTCCTGACTTTC.

This chain uses TRBV27 with TRBJ2-5; D gene uncertain. CDR1 is MNHEY and CDR2 is SMNVEV in the germline V gene (reference sequence). With 3 bases removed from V and 5 bases from J, the gap between germline ends came to 13 bases. CDR3 length equals 14 residues. The CDR3 here is CASSFLGPSETQYF. In DNA, the CDR3 is TGTGCCAGCAGTTTTCTCGGGCCCAGCGAGACCCAGTACTTC.